The 23 T cell receptor beta chains below come from one sample, sequenced in a study of blood T cell repertoires in COVID-19. Only in-frame clones appear in the TCRdb table, and some are missing; sequencing was by immunoSEQ multiplex PCR. This sample has about 160,000 clones, with around 80% found just once. Source material: peripheral blood. The receptor set was obtained from a woman older than 75 with active or convalescent COVID-19.

This clone was detected a few times. The chain recombines TRBV7-9 with TRBJ1-2; TRBD1 aligns across 7 bases. Unmatched junction bases numbered 12, after V lost 3 bases and J lost 8 bases. Germline CDR1 SEHNR, CDR2 FQNEAQ (reference sequence). CDR3 length: 15 residues. Here the CDR3 DNA reads TGTGCCAGCAGCTTTGCCGGGACAGATTTTTTCGGCTACACCTTC. It yields the protein CASSFAGTDFFGYTF.

V and J are TRBV9 and TRBJ1-1; 7 bases line up with TRBD1. V lost 4 bases, J lost 5 bases, and 11 bases stayed unmatched. Germline assignment: CDR1 SGDLS and CDR2 YYNGEE. The CDR3 runs to 15 residues. The CDR3 spells CASSLDGTAYTEAFF. The DNA of the CDR3 is TGTGCCAGCAGCCTAGACGGGACAGCTTATACTGAAGCTTTCTTT. Full variable domain (remainder filled in from reference TRBV9 and TRBJ1-1): DSGVTQTPKHLITATGQRVTLRCSPRSGDLSVYWYQQSLDQGLQFLIQYYNGEERAKGNILERFSAQQFPDLHSELNLSSLELGDSALYFCASSLDGTAYTEAFFGQGTRLTVV.

The chain joins TRBV6-2 or TRBV6-3 to TRBJ1-1, with TRBD1 matching over 7 bases. This CDR3 has 14 residues. The trim removed 7 bases at V and 0 bases at J, leaving 5 bases unmatched. Per germline, CDR1 MNHEY and CDR2 SVGEGT. This CDR3 is CASTPDRVNTEAFF. CDR3 nucleotide sequence: TGTGCCAGCACCCCCGACAGGGTGAACACTGAAGCTTTCTTT.

CDR3 DNA: TGTGCCAGCAGTTCTCCGGGACAGGGGCATGGCTACACCTTC. Protein sequence: CASSSPGQGHGYTF. This chain joins TRBV6-2 or TRBV6-3 and TRBJ1-2; 10 bases line up with TRBD1. This CDR3 spans 14 amino acids. After removal of 4 bases from V and 6 bases from J, the junction contained 5 bases not matched to a gene. Germline CDR1 MNHEY, CDR2 SVGEGT.

The chain employs TRBV7-2 and TRBJ2-7, with D possibly matching TRBD2 (5 bases). Trimming took 3 bases from V and 3 from J, leaving 12 bases between them. The CDR3 covers 14 residues. From germline, CDR1 is SGHTA and CDR2 FQGNSA. This CDR3 reads CASSFNLANYEQYF. The DNA of the CDR3 is TGTGCCAGCAGCTTTAATCTAGCAAACTACGAGCAGTACTTC.

The V call is TRBV7-9, the J call TRBJ2-2; D possibly corresponds to TRBD1 (6 bases). CDR1 is SEHNR, CDR2 FQNEAQ, per germline (reference sequence). V lost 0 bases and J 0 bases, leaving 8 bases between the germline ends. This CDR3 comprises 16 residues. CDR3 amino acids: CASSLAGAANTGELFF. CDR3 nucleotide sequence: TGTGCCAGCAGCTTAGCGGGGGCGGCGAACACCGGGGAGCTGTTTTTT.

V and J are TRBV3-1 (or the pseudogene TRBV3-2) and TRBJ2-7; TRBD1 might be the D (5 bases). This CDR3 spans 14 amino acids. Germline V gene data show CDR1 as LGHDT and CDR2 as YNNKEL (reference sequence). Trimming left V 3 bases short and J 5 bases short, with 14 bases between. This CDR3 reads CASSHIGVVDEQYF. In nucleotides, the CDR3 is TGTGCCAGCAGCCACATAGGGGTGGTTGACGAGCAGTACTTC.

The chain employs TRBV21-1 and TRBJ2-3; the table's D call of TRBD1 was not tested on the DNA. TRBV21-1 is a recognized pseudogene. The CDR3 consists of 15 residues. CDR3 protein: CASSDRVQGTDTQYF. The CDR3 DNA is TGTGCCAGCAGTGACAGGGTTCAGGGCACAGATACGCAGTATTTT.

The chain couples TRBV7-2 to TRBJ1-3; no reliable D call. This CDR3 region has 16 residues. Trimming left V 1 base short and J 0 bases short, with 10 bases between. Germline-derived CDR1 and CDR2 are SGHTA and FQGNSA. CDR3 DNA: TGTGCCAGCAGCTTAGATGTGGGGAGCTCTGGAAACACCATATATTTT. This sequence encodes CASSLDVGSSGNTIYF.

The CDR3 DNA reads TGTGCCAGCAGTGAAAGGGGCCTTGCGGGGGGCGTGTTTCGCACAGATACGCAGTATTTT. Protein product: CASSERGLAGGVFRTDTQYF. The V call is TRBV6-1, the J call TRBJ2-3, with 8 bases that match TRBD2. CDR1 and CDR2 (germline): MNHNS, SASEGT. The ends lost 2 bases at V and 1 base at J; junction bases unmatched: 17. The CDR3 is made up of 20 amino acids.

This clone was detected a few times. The genes are TRBV6-5 and TRBJ2-3; D is possibly TRBD2 (5 bases). The germline V gene encodes CDR1 MNHEY and CDR2 SVGAGI. The CDR3 is made up of 15 amino acids. V was pared by 2 bases and J by 1 base, with 10 bases between. CDR3 coding DNA: TGTGCCAGCAGTTACCCTTCCGGGGGCACAGATACGCAGTATTTT. This sequence encodes CASSYPSGGTDTQYF.

The chain employs TRBV10-3 and TRBJ1-3; D not certain. V was cut by 6 bases and J by 2 bases, with 5 bases left in between. Germline CDR1 is ENHRY and CDR2 is SYGVKD. The CDR3 contains 12 residues. The CDR3 loop reads CAISGTGNTIYF. The CDR3 nucleotides read TGTGCCATCAGCGGGACTGGAAACACCATATATTTT.

The V call is TRBV6-2 or TRBV6-3, the J call TRBJ2-1, with D possibly TRBD2 on 5 matching bases. The V end was cut by 0 bases, the J end by 8 bases, with 11 bases between. The CDR3 runs to 14 residues. Germline assignment: CDR1 MNHEY and CDR2 SVGEGT. The CDR3 is CASSYSILADEQFF. The CDR3 DNA reads TGTGCCAGCAGTTACTCTATTCTAGCCGATGAGCAGTTCTTC.

CDR3 protein: CASSILTVESPLHF. CDR3 DNA: TGTGCCAGTAGTATTTTGACTGTGGAATCACCCCTCCACTTT. The chain couples TRBV19 to TRBJ1-6; no definite D call. Germline loops: CDR1 LNHDA, CDR2 SQIVND (reference sequence). The CDR3 is 14 residues long. Trimming left V 3 bases short and J 10 bases short, with 13 bases between. Looking up the rest from reference TRBV19 and TRBJ1-6 gives the full variable domain: DGGITQSPKYLFRKEGQNVTLSCEQNLNHDAMYWYRQDPGQGLRLIYYSQIVNDFQKGDIAEGYSVSREKKESFPLTVTSAQKNPTAFYLCASSILTVESPLHFGNGTRLTVT.

The rearrangement joins TRBV10-2 to TRBJ1-1; D is perhaps TRBD1 (6 bases). With 6 bases removed from V and 1 base from J, the gap between germline ends came to 9 bases. This CDR3 region has 13 residues. CDR1 WSHSY and CDR2 SAAADI come from the germline V gene. The CDR3 loop is CASSRTANTEAFF. In DNA form, the CDR3 reads TGCGCCAGCAGCCGGACAGCGAACACTGAAGCTTTCTTT.

The rearrangement joins TRBV24-1 to TRBJ2-1; D perhaps matches TRBD2 (7 bases). Germline V gene sequence: CDR1 KGHDR, CDR2 SFDVKD. The CDR3 length is 15 residues. With 3 bases removed from V and 8 bases from J, the gap between germline ends came to 16 bases. The CDR3 loop reads CATSDAGADRYEQFF. CDR3 DNA sequence: TGTGCCACCAGTGATGCGGGGGCCGATAGGTATGAGCAGTTCTTC.

The V call is TRBV11-2, the J call TRBJ1-4; D gene uncertain. The CDR3 is made up of 16 amino acids. CDR1 is SGHAT, CDR2 FQNNGV, per germline. With 0 bases removed from V and 1 base from J, the gap between germline ends came to 9 bases. The CDR3 reads CASSLDPGGTNEKLFF. DNA of the CDR3: TGTGCCAGCAGCTTAGACCCCGGCGGAACTAATGAAAAACTGTTTTTT.

This chain uses TRBV30 with TRBJ1-2; D not resolved. The germline V and J ends were trimmed by 4 bases and 8 bases, with 11 bases remaining between them. The germline CDR1 and CDR2 sequences are GTSNPN and SVGIG (reference sequence). The CDR3 totals 11 residues. The CDR3 loop reads CAWNQQIGYTF. In DNA, the CDR3 is TGTGCCTGGAATCAACAGATCGGCTACACCTTC.

This chain uses TRBV7-8 with TRBJ2-5; D remains ambiguous. The CDR3 has 13 amino acids. Germline CDR1 and CDR2: SGHVS and FQNEAQ. Trimming removed 4 bases at V and 0 bases at J, with 6 bases between. The CDR3 reads CASSSRYQETQYF. In DNA form, the CDR3 reads TGTGCCAGCAGCTCTCGGTACCAAGAGACCCAGTACTTC.

The CDR3 protein is CASGWAGQGGTEAFF. The CDR3 DNA reads as TGTGCTAGTGGTTGGGCCGGACAGGGGGGCACTGAAGCTTTCTTT. The chain recombines TRBV12-5 with TRBJ1-1; 10 bases are a match to TRBD1. Germline trimming cut 4 bases from V and 4 bases from J; bases unmatched to any gene: 6. The germline gives CDR1 LGHNT, CDR2 FRNRAP. This CDR3 is built from 15 residues.

This rearrangement joins TRBV5-1 to TRBJ1-4, with 7 bases aligning to TRBD1. Germline CDR1 and CDR2: SGHRS and YFSETQ. This CDR3 region has 15 residues. V lost 0 bases, J lost 7 bases, and 6 bases stayed unmatched. The CDR3 nucleotides are TGCGCCAGCAGCTTGGGGGACAGTCCGCGTGAAAAACTGTTTTTT. Translation gives CASSLGDSPREKLFF.

V gene TRBV5-1 combines with J gene TRBJ1-1, with 8 bases matching TRBD1. The CDR3 contains 12 residues. Germline trimming cut 4 bases from V and 7 bases from J; bases unmatched to any gene: 3. From germline, CDR1 is SGHRS and CDR2 YFSETQ. The CDR3 nucleotides are TGCGCCAGCAGCGGACAGGGTATTGAAGCTTTCTTT. It translates to CASSGQGIEAFF.

Here the CDR3 reads CASRPGQGNTEAFF. DNA of the CDR3: TGTGCCAGCAGACCGGGACAGGGGAACACTGAAGCTTTCTTT. V usage is TRBV7-9 and J usage is TRBJ1-1; 9 positions match TRBD1. The CDR3 runs 14 residues. Germline V gives CDR1 SEHNR, CDR2 FQNEAQ (reference sequence). V gave up 6 bases and J gave up 1 base; unmatched junction bases: 3. Filled out from reference TRBV7-9 and TRBJ1-1, the complete variable domain reads DTGVSQNPRHKITKRGQNVTFRCDPISEHNRLYWYRQTLGQGPEFLTYFQNEAQLEKSRLLSDRFSAERPKGSFSTLEIQRTEQGDSAMYLCASRPGQGNTEAFFGQGTRLTVV.